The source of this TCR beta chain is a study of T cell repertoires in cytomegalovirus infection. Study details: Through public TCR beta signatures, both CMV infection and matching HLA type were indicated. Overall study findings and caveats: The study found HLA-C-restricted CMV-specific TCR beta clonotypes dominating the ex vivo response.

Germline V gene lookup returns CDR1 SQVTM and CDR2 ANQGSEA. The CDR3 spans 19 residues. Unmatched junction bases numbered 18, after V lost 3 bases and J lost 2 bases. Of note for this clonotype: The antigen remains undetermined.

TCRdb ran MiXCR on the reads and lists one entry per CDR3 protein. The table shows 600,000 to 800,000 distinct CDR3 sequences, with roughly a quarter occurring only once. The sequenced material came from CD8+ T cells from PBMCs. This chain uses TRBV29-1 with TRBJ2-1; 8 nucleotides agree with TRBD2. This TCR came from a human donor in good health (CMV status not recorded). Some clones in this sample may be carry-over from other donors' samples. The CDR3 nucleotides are TGCAGCGTTGAGGATCGGGGGGGCTCCCACCCGAGTACCTACAATGAGCAGTTCTTC. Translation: CSVEDRGGSHPSTYNEQFF.